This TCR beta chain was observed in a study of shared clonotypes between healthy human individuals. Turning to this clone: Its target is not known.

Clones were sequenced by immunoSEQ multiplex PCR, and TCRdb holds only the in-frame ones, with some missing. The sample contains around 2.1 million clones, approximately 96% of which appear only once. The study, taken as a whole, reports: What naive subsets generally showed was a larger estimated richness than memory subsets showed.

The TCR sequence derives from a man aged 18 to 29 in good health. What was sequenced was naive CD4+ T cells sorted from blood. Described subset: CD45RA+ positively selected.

The CDR3 DNA reads as TGTGCCAGAAGCGCTAATTTGGCCACAGCGGGAGTCACCGGGGAGCTGTTTTTT. Residues: CARSANLATAGVTGELFF. The rearrangement joins TRBV5-3 to TRBJ2-2, with 8 bases that match TRBD2. TRBV5-3 is placed among ORFs of uncertain function. The CDR3 runs to 18 residues. Trimming removed 4 bases from V and 4 bases from J; junction bases left unmatched: 15.